The 27 T cell receptor beta chains listed next were all sequenced from one sample in a study of regulatory T cells in long-lasting Graves disease (dated by TCRdb to about 2021). Library preparation used multiplex PCR. The instrument given in TCRdb is Illumina HiSeq 4000. CDR3 regions were amplified by Arm-PCR with iRepertoire HTBI primers to construct TCR beta libraries. TCRdb trimmed public reads at Q25 via fastp, called clones via MiXCR and kept in-frame beta chains. Every distinct CDR3 protein forms one entry, paired with its most common genes and DNA. The sample table contains about 370,000 distinct CDR3 sequences; only one count was recorded for around 15% of them. Over 20% of the sample belongs to the ten largest clones. Read against the paper, the sample's time point label means: newly diagnosed GD, antithyroid drugs for less than 3 months. RNA was extracted from PBMCs in TRIzol for both TCR sequencing and RNA sequencing.

The source was peripheral blood mononuclear cells (PBMCs), collected at new diagnosis, from a patient treated with antithyroid drugs. The source of these receptors is a female donor with Graves disease.

In this sample, this clonotype turned up many times. CDR3 in DNA: TGTGCCTGGAGTGTACAAGGGACTATTTATGGCTACACCTTC. Translation gives CAWSVQGTIYGYTF. The chain carries TRBV30 and TRBJ1-2, with D possibly TRBD1 on 5 matching bases. The CDR3 is made up of 14 amino acids. Trimming removed 0 bases from V and 5 bases from J, with 13 bases in between. Looked up from germline, CDR1 is GTSNPN and CDR2 is SVGIG (reference sequence).

A word on this clonotype: It may be a read error: a sequence one base away is much more abundant. V gene TRBV7-2 combines with J gene TRBJ2-3, with D unclear. This CDR3 is 15 amino acids long. The germline CDR1 and CDR2 sequences are SGHTA and FQGNSA. This chain's CDR3 is CACSLGETYTDTQYF. The DNA for the CDR3 is TGTGCCTGCAGCTTAGGAGAGACTTACACAGATACGCAGTATTTT.

About this clonotype: The CDR3 does not close with the conserved phenylalanine or tryptophan, likely indicating a read error. The limits of the CDR3 on the DNA are not certain, so only TCRdb's listed CDR3 is given. The chain carries TRBV10-3 and TRBJ1-1. The CDR3 is 13 amino acids in total, end residues counted. In germline, CDR1 is ENHRY, CDR2 SYGVKD. CDR3 region: CAISESSGALIGL.

This clonotype was counted at least ten times. The rearrangement joins TRBV28 to TRBJ1-2, with 10 bases matching TRBD1. Germline V lookup: CDR1 MDHEN, CDR2 SYDVKM. V lost 3 bases to trimming and J lost 8 bases; unmatched junction nucleotides: 9. There are 15 residues in the CDR3. CDR3 nucleotides: TGTGCCAGCAGTTTCTTGACAGGGGGCAAGGAAGGCTACACCTTC. Its translation: CASSFLTGGKEGYTF.

This clonotype has ten or more counts. The chain has TRBV10-3 and TRBJ2-5, with a tentative D call TRBD1 (7 bases). The germline CDR1 and CDR2 sequences are ENHRY and SYGVKD. The CDR3 has 14 amino acids. Trimming removed 2 bases from V and 4 bases from J, with 11 bases in between. CDR3 sequence reads: CAISEAGGGETQYF. CDR3 sequence (DNA): TGTGCCATCAGTGAGGCAGGGGGAGGAGAGACCCAGTACTTC.

This clonotype was seen repeatedly, ten times or more. V usage is TRBV28 and J usage is TRBJ1-2; D might be TRBD1 (6 bases). V shed 6 bases and J shed 0 bases, with 11 bases lying between them. The CDR3 covers 14 residues. Germline V gives CDR1 MDHEN, CDR2 SYDVKM. CDR3 nucleotides: TGTGCCAGCAGCCGCAGGGGAACTAACTATGGCTACACCTTC. Translation: CASSRRGTNYGYTF.

There are a few counts of this clonotype. V is TRBV4-1 and J is TRBJ2-1; possible D gene TRBD1, 5 bases. The CDR3 is made up of 15 amino acids. Germline V lookup: CDR1 MGHRA, CDR2 YSYEKL. V was clipped by 2 bases and J by 7 bases, with 15 bases between them. The CDR3 DNA sequence: TGCGCCAGCAGCCAATTGGAAGGGGCCACAAATGAGCAGTTCTTC. Translation: CASSQLEGATNEQFF.

The chain links TRBV9 to TRBJ1-2; 9 bases line up with TRBD1. This CDR3 spans 14 amino acids. V shed 2 bases, J shed 7 bases, and the junction held 6 bases outside the gene matches. The germline gives CDR1 SGDLS, CDR2 YYNGEE. CDR3 DNA: TGTGCCAGCAGCGTCTCACAGGGGGCGTCTGGCTACACCTTC. It is translated as CASSVSQGASGYTF.

Points on this clonotype: An end of the junction differs from the germline gene, which may be a read error. The chain joins TRBV6-1 to TRBJ2-2; 12 nucleotides line up with TRBD2. The CDR3 has 12 residues. Looked up from germline, CDR1 is MNHNS and CDR2 is SASEGT. This CDR3 reads CASSQTSGGLFF. DNA for the CDR3: TGTGCCAGCAGCCAGACTAGCGGGGGGCTGTTTTTT.

This clonotype was recorded many times. J is TRBJ1-1 and V is TRBV20-1; tentative D call: TRBD1 (6 bases). V was clipped by 2 bases and J by 0 bases, with 13 bases between them. Germline assignment: CDR1 DFQATT and CDR2 SNEGSKA (reference sequence). CDR3 size: 15 residues. CDR3 loop: CSARIGGVLNTEAFF. As DNA, the CDR3 is TGCAGTGCTAGAATTGGGGGCGTATTGAACACTGAAGCTTTCTTT.

In the case of this clonotype: A single base is all that separates this from a far larger clone, so a read error is likely. This chain connects TRBV7-6 to TRBJ2-1, with TRBD2 matching 13 bases. This CDR3 contains 19 residues. Losses at the gene ends were 6 bases for V and 0 bases for J; bases not matched to a gene: 11. Germline CDR1 is SGHVS and CDR2 is FNYEAQ. The CDR3 nucleotides read TGTGCCAGCAGGCCGAAGGGGACTAGCGGGGCCCACTCCTACAATGAGCAGTTCTTC. Residues: CASRPKGTSGAHSYNEQFF.

This clonotype was detected ten times or more. The CDR3 region is CAITELTDYGYTF. The CDR3, as DNA: TGTGCCATCACCGAGTTGACGGATTATGGCTACACCTTC. The rearrangement uses TRBV10-3 and TRBJ1-2, with D unclear. V was shortened by 7 bases and J by 5 bases, with 14 bases between the two germline ends. CDR3 size: 13 residues. In germline, CDR1 is ENHRY, CDR2 SYGVKD.

To note about this clonotype: A single base separates this from a much larger clone, so it may be a read error. The CDR3 nucleotides are TGTGCCAGCAGTTTTTTTACGAGGACTAGCGGGAGGTGGGCGAACACCGGGGAGCTGCTTTTT. Residues: CASSFFTRTSGRWANTGELLF. The chain links TRBV6-2 or TRBV6-3 to TRBJ2-2; TRBD2 matches at 14 bases. CDR3 length equals 21 residues. Germline V gene lookup returns CDR1 MNHEY and CDR2 SVGEGT.

This clonotype was picked up many times. This chain joins TRBV13 and TRBJ2-7, with D hard to call. This CDR3 region has 17 residues. V was shortened by 5 bases and J by 2 bases, with 22 bases between the two germline ends. Germline-derived CDR1 and CDR2 are PRHDT and FYEKMQ (reference sequence). CDR3 in amino acids: CASSRFPPMQTPYEQYF. CDR3 in DNA: TGTGCCAGCAGCCGATTTCCTCCGATGCAAACTCCCTACGAGCAGTACTTC.

This clonotype was detected ten times or more. The chain joins TRBV9 to TRBJ1-2; a possible D gene is TRBD1 (5 bases). V lost 0 bases and J 4 bases, leaving 10 bases between the germline ends. The CDR3 consists of 14 residues. Germline CDR1 and CDR2: SGDLS and YYNGEE. CDR3 nucleotide sequence: TGTGCCAGCAGCGTAGGAGGGACCGGCTATGGCTACACCTTC. Its translation: CASSVGGTGYGYTF.

The chain has TRBV30 and TRBJ1-2; TRBD1 might be the D (5 bases). CDR1 is GTSNPN, CDR2 SVGIG, per germline (reference sequence). V gave up 8 bases and J gave up 4 bases, with 14 bases separating them. The CDR3 covers 12 residues. This CDR3 is CARDLRGYGYTF. The CDR3 bases are TGTGCCCGGGACTTAAGGGGCTATGGCTACACCTTC.

This clonotype was counted many times. The junction departs from germline at one end; a sequencing error may be responsible. The V gene is TRBV11-2, the J gene TRBJ2-3; 9 positions agree with TRBD2. The CDR3 has 16 residues. Germline values: CDR1 SGHAT, CDR2 FQNNGV. The CDR3 loop is CASSQVVASGADTQYF. CDR3 DNA: TGCGCCAGCAGCCAAGTTGTAGCTAGCGGGGCAGATACGCAGTATTTT.

This clonotype appeared a few times. The genes are TRBV30 and TRBJ2-3; D might be TRBD1 (5 bases). Germline V CDR1 and CDR2: GTSNPN, SVGIG (reference sequence). The CDR3 is 14 residues long. Trimming took off 0 bases at V and 0 bases at J, with 7 bases between the two ends. CDR3 protein: CAWSVGPSTDTQYF. Here the CDR3 DNA reads TGTGCCTGGAGTGTGGGGCCTAGCACAGATACGCAGTATTTT.

This clonotype was found many times. The rearrangement uses TRBV5-1 and TRBJ1-2; 8 bases line up with TRBD1. The CDR3 is 19 residues long. V gave up 4 bases and J gave up 4 bases; unmatched junction bases: 21. The V gene's germline CDR1 is SGHRS and CDR2 YFSETQ. CDR3 sequence: CASSPVSTIRPGTGYGYTF. DNA for the CDR3: TGCGCCAGCAGCCCTGTCTCCACTATACGCCCGGGGACAGGCTATGGCTACACCTTC. Filled out from reference TRBV5-1 and TRBJ1-2, the complete variable domain reads KAGVTQTPRYLIKTRGQQVTLSCSPISGHRSVSWYQQTPGQGLQFLFEYFSETQRNKGNFPGRFSGRQFSNSRSEMNVSTLELGDSALYLCASSPVSTIRPGTGYGYTFGSGTRLTVV.

The table lists this clonotype with many counts. The chain employs TRBV5-5 and TRBJ1-2; D is unclear. The CDR3 is made up of 14 amino acids. V was shortened by 3 bases and J by 8 bases, with 17 bases between the two germline ends. Germline V gives CDR1 SGHKS, CDR2 YYEKEE (reference sequence). This chain's CDR3 is CASSSGPGGSGYTF. CDR3 in DNA: TGTGCCAGCAGCTCGGGTCCCGGAGGGTCGGGCTACACCTTC.

Concerning this clonotype: The junction departs from the called germline gene at one end, perhaps through a read error. V and J are TRBV25-1 and TRBJ2-1; tentative D call: TRBD1 (6 bases). In germline, CDR1 is MGHDK, CDR2 SYGVNS. The CDR3 is 16 amino acids. Written as DNA, the CDR3 is TGTGCCAGCAGTCCTTATAGGGGGAGCTCCTACGATGAGCAGTTCTTC. Protein product: CASSPYRGSSYDEQFF.

This clonotype has ten or more counts. The gene calls are TRBV12-3 or TRBV12-4 and TRBJ1-1; D is ambiguous. The CDR3 has 10 amino acids. Trimming pared 6 bases from V and 4 bases from J, leaving 3 bases between. In DNA, the CDR3 is TGTGCCAGCAGCGGCACTGAAGCTTTCTTT. As protein: CASSGTEAFF.

This clonotype has at least ten counts. V gene TRBV12-3 or TRBV12-4 combines with J gene TRBJ1-6; possibly TRBD1 for D (5 bases). This CDR3 is built from 15 residues. The V gene lost 5 bases and the J gene lost 8 bases, with 16 bases spanning the gap. The CDR3 bases are TGTGCCAGCAGTAGACTGTGGGGGAATGATTCACCCCTCCACTTT. Its protein product is CASSRLWGNDSPLHF.

This clonotype showed up many times. The chain links TRBV30 to TRBJ1-2; no clear D. The CDR3 consists of 13 residues. Germline lookup yields CDR1 GTSNPN and CDR2 SVGIG (reference sequence). V shed 0 bases and J shed 4 bases, with 9 bases lying between them. The CDR3 region is CAWSVQSAYGYTF. Written as DNA, the CDR3 is TGTGCCTGGAGTGTACAGTCGGCCTATGGCTACACCTTC.

The chain links TRBV6-1 to TRBJ1-5; a possible D gene is TRBD1 (6 bases). Germline CDR1 MNHNS, CDR2 SASEGT. The CDR3 loop spans 17 amino acids. V dropped 8 bases and J dropped 7 bases, with 27 bases sitting between them. The CDR3 reads CASGPSMWGARKQPQHF. CDR3 DNA: TGTGCCAGCGGCCCCTCAATGTGGGGGGCGCGTAAACAGCCCCAGCATTTT.

This clonotype appeared a few times. This chain joins TRBV29-1 and TRBJ2-5; 7 bases line up with TRBD2. This CDR3 contains 12 residues. Looked up from germline, CDR1 is SQVTM and CDR2 is ANQGSEA. V shed 2 bases and J 4 bases; nucleotides not matched to a gene: 1. The CDR3, as DNA: TGCAGCGTTGAAAGCGGGGCAGAGACCCAGTACTTC. It is translated as CSVESGAETQYF.

This clonotype has a count of ten or more. J is TRBJ2-7 and V is TRBV7-9, with 10 bases lining up with TRBD2. CDR1 SEHNR and CDR2 FQNEAQ come from the germline V gene (reference sequence). The trim removed 7 bases at V and 7 bases at J, leaving 10 bases unmatched. The CDR3 has 14 residues. CDR3 in amino acids: CASTKSGLASEQYF. CDR3 nucleotide sequence: TGTGCCAGCACCAAGTCGGGACTAGCGTCGGAGCAGTACTTC.